The clone carrying this T cell receptor (beta chain) was seen a handful of times. Its target is unknown. This sample is part of a study of cytomegalovirus exposure and HLA in healthy donors. Turning to the study itself: As released early, the data held about 85 million unique TCRs from HLA-typed donors. Researchers found that around 80% of 350 to 500 genotyped donors fell within the Caucasian-associated ancestry cluster.

Regarding the study as a whole: There were 150 to 200 TCR beta chains listed as cytomegalovirus-associated. Per published accounts, TCR beta sequences correctly predicted the HLA-A and HLA-B alleles of most subjects.

The study ran its PCR with 60 Vbeta and 13 Jbeta primers. Assay: immunoSEQ multiplex PCR; the TCRdb copy retains only in-frame clones and omits some. Of roughly 130,000 clones listed, about three fifths are singletons. The CDR3 sequence is 13 residues long. V was clipped by 1 base and J by 7 bases, with 6 bases between them. Germline V gives CDR1 SGHRS, CDR2 YFSETQ. Sequenced material: PBMCs. The receptor was isolated from a middle-aged woman in good health and CMV-seropositive. The chain uses TRBV5-1 and TRBJ1-6; D is unresolved. The CDR3 DNA reads TGCGCCAGCAGCTTGACGGAGAATTCACCCCTCCACTTT. It yields the protein CASSLTENSPLHF. The full variable domain, in which reference TRBV5-1 and TRBJ1-6 provide the parts outside the CDR3, is KAGVTQTPRYLIKTRGQQVTLSCSPISGHRSVSWYQQTPGQGLQFLFEYFSETQRNKGNFPGRFSGRQFSNSRSEMNVSTLELGDSALYLCASSLTENSPLHFGNGTRLTVT.